This T cell receptor beta chain was found in a study of cytomegalovirus exposure and HLA in healthy donors. Unmatched junction bases numbered 3, after V lost 6 bases and J lost 5 bases. Germline V gene lookup returns CDR1 MNHEY and CDR2 SMNVEV (reference sequence). The CDR3 spans 12 residues. The sample holds a few counts of this clone. What it recognizes is unknown. Overall study findings and caveats: Diagnosis of cytomegalovirus status made by the classifier reportedly showed high specificity and sensitivity.

The PCR used 60 Vbeta and 13 Jbeta primers. Libraries were prepared by immunoSEQ multiplex PCR; TCRdb keeps only in-frame clonotypes and omits some of them. Of 40,000 to 55,000 clones listed, about three quarters are singletons. This clonotype originated in a man between 18 and 29 years old in good health and CMV-seronegative. Sequenced sample: PBMCs. V is TRBV27 and J is TRBJ1-1, with 7 bases that match TRBD1. The DNA of the CDR3 is TGTGCCAGCAGCCTCAGGGGGACTGAAGCTTTCTTT. Translating gives CASSLRGTEAFF.